The next 25 T cell receptor beta chains were all read from a single sample in a study of blood T cell repertoires in COVID-19. The assay was immunoSEQ multiplex PCR, and TCRdb's table has in-frame clones only and misses some. The table lists roughly 38,000 clones, about 82% of them singletons, with about 9.1% in the top ten. Sequencing input: peripheral blood. The receptors were sampled from a man aged 60 to 75 in a cohort sampled during active COVID-19.

The chain is built from TRBV28 and TRBJ1-1, with 7 bases identical to TRBD1. The CDR3 loop spans 14 amino acids. The trim removed 5 bases at V and 10 bases at J, leaving 13 bases unmatched. The germline CDR1 and CDR2 sequences are MDHEN and SYDVKM. The CDR3 DNA sequence: TGTGCCAGCAGTGGACAGGAGAGCTTACTCGCAGCTTTCTTT. Amino acids: CASSGQESLLAAFF.

The table lists this clone with a few counts. This chain joins TRBV10-1 and TRBJ1-5; maybe TRBD1 (5 bases). The V gene lost 3 bases and the J gene lost 7 bases, with 7 bases spanning the gap. The CDR3 totals 12 residues. Germline V gene lookup returns CDR1 WNHNN and CDR2 SYGVQD (reference sequence). CDR3 amino acids: CASSERGQPQHF. Here the CDR3 DNA reads TGCGCCAGCAGTGAAAGGGGCCAGCCCCAGCATTTT.

V gene TRBV24-1 combines with J gene TRBJ1-5, with D unresolved. This CDR3 region has 15 residues. In germline, CDR1 is KGHDR, CDR2 SFDVKD. Trimming removed 2 bases at V and 8 bases at J, with 15 bases between. The CDR3 DNA follows: TGTGCCACCAGTGATTCGCGGGGTATAGGCGAGCCCCAGCATTTT. This codes for CATSDSRGIGEPQHF.

V usage is TRBV5-5 and J usage is TRBJ1-2, with D tentatively TRBD1 (5 bases). Between the trimmed V and J ends, which lost 1 base and 2 bases, there was a span of 12 bases. The CDR3 is 15 amino acids. Germline V gene data show CDR1 as SGHKS and CDR2 as YYEKEE (reference sequence). The CDR3: CASSLTRDLNYGYTF. In DNA form, the CDR3 reads TGTGCCAGCAGCTTGACACGGGACTTGAACTATGGCTACACCTTC. The entire variable domain, with the rest obtained from reference TRBV5-5 and TRBJ1-2, is as follows: DAGVTQSPTHLIKTRGQQVTLRCSPISGHKSVSWYQQVLGQGPQFIFQYYEKEERGRGNFPDRFSARQFPNYSSELNVNALLLGDSALYLCASSLTRDLNYGYTFGSGTRLTVV.

V gene TRBV19 combines with J gene TRBJ2-2; TRBD1 is a possible D gene (6 bases). The CDR3 has 14 amino acids. The germline CDR1 and CDR2 sequences are LNHDA and SQIVND (reference sequence). The ends were cut back, 7 bases at V and 6 bases at J, with 15 bases in the middle. The CDR3 nucleotides read TGTGCCAGTAAGGAACAGGGTGCGGCCGGGGAGCTGTTTTTT. It encodes CASKEQGAAGELFF.

The V call is TRBV10-1, the J call TRBJ2-1; the match to TRBD2 covers 7 bases. J was trimmed by 10 bases and V by 0 bases; bases with no gene match: 3. The CDR3 has 13 residues. The germline V gene has CDR1 WNHNN and CDR2 SYGVQD (reference sequence). For the CDR3, the DNA is TGCGCCAGCAGTGAGTCGGGAGGGGAAGAGCAGTTCTTC. It encodes CASSESGGEEQFF.

The rearrangement uses TRBV6-1 and TRBJ2-3, with 9 bases that match TRBD1. Unmatched junction bases numbered 2, after V lost 2 bases and J lost 2 bases. The CDR3 length is 15 residues. The germline gives CDR1 MNHNS, CDR2 SASEGT. CDR3 sequence: CASSERDRDTDTQYF. The CDR3 region has the DNA TGTGCCAGCAGTGAAAGGGACAGGGACACAGATACGCAGTATTTT.

The gene calls are TRBV28 and TRBJ1-1; 8 positions agree with TRBD1. This CDR3 is built from 15 residues. V was pared by 4 bases and J by 4 bases, with 8 bases of the junction left unmatched. The V gene's germline CDR1 is MDHEN and CDR2 SYDVKM. DNA of the CDR3: TGTGCCAGCAGTTCATACAGGGGGTCGGGCACTGAAGCTTTCTTT. Translated, it gives CASSSYRGSGTEAFF.

CDR3 sequence (DNA): TGTGCCAGCAGTTCGGACAGGGCCCATGAGCAGTTCTTC. It translates to CASSSDRAHEQFF. The J gene is TRBJ2-1, the V gene TRBV28, with 8 bases matching TRBD1. V lost 4 bases and J lost 8; bases outside the gene matches: 4. The germline CDR1 and CDR2 sequences are MDHEN and SYDVKM. The CDR3 consists of 13 residues.

This chain links TRBV2 with TRBJ1-4; weak D call: TRBD1 (5 bases). The V end lost 6 bases, the J end lost 3 bases, and 14 bases lay between the germline ends. Germline V gene lookup returns CDR1 SNHLY and CDR2 FYNNEI. CDR3 length: 15 residues. The CDR3 loop is CASRVGGAPNEKLFF. The CDR3 bases are TGTGCCAGCAGAGTGGGAGGGGCCCCTAATGAAAAACTGTTTTTT.

This chain connects TRBV27 to TRBJ1-2; no reliable D call. V was clipped by 10 bases and J by 2 bases, with 5 bases between them. Germline V lookup: CDR1 MNHEY, CDR2 SMNVEV (reference sequence). There are 10 residues in the CDR3. CDR3: CAKTNYGYTF. DNA of the CDR3: TGTGCCAAGACAAACTATGGCTACACCTTC.

CDR3 sequence (DNA): TGTGCCAGCAGCTTCTTAGGCGGGGGGGCCGTAGATACGCAGTATTTT. Translated: CASSFLGGGAVDTQYF. The chain links TRBV7-2 to TRBJ2-3; TRBD2 aligns across 9 bases. The germline V gene has CDR1 SGHTA and CDR2 FQGNSA. With 3 bases clipped from V and 5 bases from J, the junction kept 9 bases outside the gene matches. This CDR3 region has 16 residues.

The chain combines TRBV5-4 with TRBJ1-4, with D possibly TRBD1 on 5 matching bases. Germline assignment: CDR1 SGHNT and CDR2 YYREEE (reference sequence). The CDR3 is 16 residues long. Trimming took off 3 bases at V and 1 base at J, with 13 bases between the two ends. The CDR3 DNA sequence: TGTGCCAGCAGCTCGGGGGACTTCGGAACTAATGAAAAACTGTTTTTT. Encoded protein: CASSSGDFGTNEKLFF. Looking up the rest from reference TRBV5-4 and TRBJ1-4 gives the full variable domain: ETGVTQSPTHLIKTRGQQVTLRCSSQSGHNTVSWYQQALGQGPQFIFQYYREEENGRGNFPPRFSGLQFPNYSSELNVNALELDDSALYLCASSSGDFGTNEKLFFGSGTQLSVL.

CDR3 sequence: CASSYPNGVGANVLTF. The CDR3 DNA reads TGTGCCAGCAGTTACCCCAACGGGGTTGGGGCCAACGTCCTGACTTTC. The V and J genes are TRBV6-5 and TRBJ2-6; possible D gene TRBD2, 5 bases. The CDR3 has 16 amino acids. Between the trimmed V and J ends, which lost 2 bases and 3 bases, there was a span of 11 bases. CDR1 MNHEY and CDR2 SVGAGI come from the germline V gene.

The J gene is TRBJ1-6, the V gene TRBV11-2; D is possibly TRBD1 (5 bases). V shed 5 bases and J shed 0 bases, with 8 bases lying between them. This CDR3 has 15 residues. Per the germline V gene, CDR1 is SGHAT and CDR2 is FQNNGV. CDR3 nucleotides: TGTGCCAGCAGCGCCGACAGCTCCTATAATTCACCCCTCCACTTT. This translates into CASSADSSYNSPLHF. The entire variable domain, with the rest obtained from reference TRBV11-2 and TRBJ1-6, is as follows: EAGVAQSPRYKIIEKRQSVAFWCNPISGHATLYWYQQILGQGPKLLIQFQNNGVVDDSQLPKDRFSAERLKGVDSTLKIQPAKLEDSAVYLCASSADSSYNSPLHFGNGTRLTVT.

This clone was observed a single time. The V call is TRBV7-8, the J call TRBJ1-2; 7 bases map to TRBD1. Trimming removed 3 bases from V and 3 bases from J; junction bases left unmatched: 7. Per the germline V gene, CDR1 is SGHVS and CDR2 is FQNEAQ. This CDR3 is built from 15 residues. The CDR3: CASSFWTGEHYGYTF. CDR3 nucleotides: TGTGCCAGCAGCTTTTGGACAGGAGAACACTATGGCTACACCTTC.

This sequence joins TRBV12-5 and TRBJ2-1; TRBD2 is a possible D gene (5 bases). The V end lost 3 bases, the J end lost 9 bases, and 21 bases lay between the germline ends. The CDR3 contains 16 residues. Germline values: CDR1 LGHNT, CDR2 FRNRAP. In DNA, the CDR3 is TGTGCTAGTGGTTTATTTGCCAGACCCTTTCGGGGTGAGCAGTTCTTC. Translating gives CASGLFARPFRGEQFF.

V usage is TRBV6-5 and J usage is TRBJ2-2, with 9 bases identical to TRBD1. Germline CDR1 MNHEY, CDR2 SVGAGI. The trim removed 8 bases at V and 7 bases at J, leaving 11 bases unmatched. The CDR3 is made up of 15 amino acids. CDR3 coding DNA: TGTGCCAGCGTTTTGGGACAGGGCGAAGGCGGGGAGCTGTTTTTT. Its translation is CASVLGQGEGGELFF.

This sequence joins TRBV18 and TRBJ2-1; the D is unclear. V was clipped by 4 bases and J by 7 bases, with 14 bases between them. The CDR3 consists of 14 residues. Germline V gene lookup returns CDR1 KGHSH and CDR2 LQKENI. The CDR3 bases are TGTGCCAGCTCACTTACCGACCAGGCGAATGAGCAGTTCTTC. Protein sequence: CASSLTDQANEQFF. Together with reference TRBV18 and TRBJ2-1, the CDR3 gives the full variable domain: NAGVMQNPRHLVRRRGQEARLRCSPMKGHSHVYWYRQLPEEGLKFMVYLQKENIIDESGMPKERFSAEFPKEGPSILRIQQVVRGDSAAYFCASSLTDQANEQFFGPGTRLTVL.

This clone was seen more than once but under ten times. V is TRBV6-5 and J is TRBJ1-1; TRBD1 agrees at 8 bases. The CDR3 extends over 13 amino acids. Unmatched junction bases numbered 3, after V lost 4 bases and J lost 5 bases. Per the germline V gene, CDR1 is MNHEY and CDR2 is SVGAGI. Here the CDR3 reads CASSSRGRTEAFF. CDR3 sequence (DNA): TGTGCCAGCAGTTCCAGGGGGCGAACTGAAGCTTTCTTT.

This chain connects TRBV7-8 to TRBJ1-2; tentative D call: TRBD1 (6 bases). With 2 bases removed from V and 7 bases from J, the gap between germline ends came to 11 bases. This CDR3 has 13 residues. Germline V gives CDR1 SGHVS, CDR2 FQNEAQ. CDR3 protein: CASSLLGAGGYTF. Here the CDR3 DNA reads TGTGCCAGCAGCTTACTGGGGGCCGGTGGCTACACCTTC.

In DNA, the CDR3 is TGCGCCAGCAGCTTGGGGGCCGGAAACATTCAGTACTTC. It translates to CASSLGAGNIQYF. The rearrangement joins TRBV5-1 to TRBJ2-4; D unclear. The CDR3 totals 13 residues. V was shortened by 0 bases and J by 6 bases, with 7 bases between the two germline ends. Germline V gene data show CDR1 as SGHRS and CDR2 as YFSETQ.

The chain recombines TRBV24-1 with TRBJ1-2; perhaps TRBD1 as D (5 bases). Germline CDR1 and CDR2: KGHDR and SFDVKD. V was trimmed by 4 bases and J by 8 bases, leaving 16 bases between them. This CDR3 is 14 amino acids long. The CDR3 here is CATSEGNQGFGYTF. CDR3 bases: TGTGCCACCAGTGAGGGCAACCAGGGCTTCGGCTACACCTTC.

The chain joins TRBV5-1 to TRBJ1-4; 7 bases are a match to TRBD1. Trimming at V came to 0 bases and at J to 5 bases, leaving 7 bases not matched to a gene. This CDR3 is 16 amino acids long. CDR1 is SGHRS and CDR2 is YFSETQ in the germline V gene. CDR3 sequence (DNA): TGCGCCAGCAGCTTGGTGGGGGGACAGACCAATGAAAAACTGTTTTTT. Encoded protein: CASSLVGGQTNEKLFF.

This sequence joins TRBV20-1 and TRBJ2-1; no definite D call. Trimming left V 3 bases short and J 4 bases short, with 4 bases between. CDR3 size: 11 residues. Germline CDR1 is DFQATT and CDR2 is SNEGSKA (reference sequence). The CDR3 loop is CSASQYNEQFF. CDR3 DNA: TGCAGTGCTAGCCAGTACAATGAGCAGTTCTTC.